These T cell receptor beta chains were read from a single sample in a study of T cell responses to AZD1222 COVID-19 vaccine. Generated by immunoSEQ multiplex PCR, the TCRdb table keeps only in-frame clones and is missing some. The table lists 120,000 or so clones, over 75% of them singletons. Here the sequenced sample was peripheral blood, taken on day 0 of AZD1222 vaccination. These receptors were collected from an adult in good health. Each CDR3 is given with its conserved first and last residue. Fields, in order: J gene, D gene, clone size, V gene, CDR3 protein, CDR3 DNA. D genes are given only for firm matches. Size tells how often a clone was seen (once, few, many) or the class of an expanded clone, and some rows leave it out.

>TRBJ2-7|TRBD1|once|TRBV7-9
CASSSRQQGYSYEQYF
TGTGCCAGCAGCTCGCGCCAACAGGGGTACTCCTACGAGCAGTACTTC
>TRBJ2-7|-|-|TRBV3-1/TRBV3-2
CASSQELGRGQYF
TGTGCCAGCAGCCAAGAACTGGGGCGCGGGCAGTACTTC
>TRBJ1-1|-|-|TRBV7-2
CASSLDRAGTEAFF
TGTGCCAGCAGCTTAGACAGGGCAGGCACTGAAGCTTTCTTT
>TRBJ1-1|-|few|TRBV10-1
CASSELFKGLNTEAFF
TGCGCCAGCAGTGAGCTCTTTAAGGGGTTGAACACTGAAGCTTTCTTT
>TRBJ2-1|TRBD2|-|TRBV4-1
CASSQDTSERGRYNEQFF
TGCGCCAGCAGCCAAGATACGTCAGAGCGGGGGCGATACAATGAGCAGTTCTTC
>TRBJ1-2|-|-|TRBV30
CAWSVPSRGYTF
TGTGCCTGGAGTGTACCCTCCAGGGGCTACACCTTC
>TRBJ1-2|-|-|TRBV5-1
CASSKNRDYNYGYTF
TGCGCCAGCAGCAAGAACAGGGATTATAACTATGGCTACACCTTC
>TRBJ2-1|-|-|TRBV7-2
CASSPSGSSYNEQFF
TGTGCCAGCAGCCCAAGTGGGAGCTCCTACAATGAGCAGTTCTTC
>TRBJ2-7|TRBD1|-|TRBV7-3
CASSLTGQEPSYEQYF
TGTGCCAGCAGCTTAACGGGACAGGAGCCCTCCTACGAGCAGTACTTC
>TRBJ1-5|TRBD1|-|TRBV2
CASQKQGAEQPQHF
TGTGCCAGCCAGAAACAGGGGGCAGAGCAGCCCCAGCATTTT
>TRBJ2-2|-|-|TRBV29-1
CSVEDALAANTGELFF
TGCAGCGTTGAAGACGCGCTAGCAGCGAACACCGGGGAGCTGTTTTTT
>TRBJ1-5|-|-|TRBV28
CASSFRGGSGNQPQHF
TGTGCCAGCAGTTTTAGGGGTGGCAGTGGCAATCAGCCCCAGCATTTT
>TRBJ2-7|TRBD2|-|TRBV2
CASRGTRNNYEQYF
TGTGCCAGCCGCGGGACTAGGAATAACTACGAGCAGTACTTC